This T cell receptor beta chain came from a study of vaccination and CD4 T cells after COVID-19. In the study overall: Median time from second vaccine dose to sampling was 72 days (14 to 241). From HCoV-229E, HCoV-OC43, HCoV-NL63 and SARS-CoV-2, overlapping spike peptides were used to stimulate the cells.

This clonotype was observed a few times. What it binds is unknown. Study-wide results and caveats: Counts of SARS-CoV-2-reactive clonotypes had a median that went from about 20 to 38, a nonsignificant change.

Treatment meaning: roughly nine-day PBMC culture with coronavirus spike peptide pools or control peptides (ViraFEST assay). Following expansion of antigen-specific T cells with peptide pools, ViraFEST then sequenced TCRs. The Oncomine TCR Beta short-read assay sequenced DNA from cultured CD4+ T cells. TCRdb redid the calling of the PCR reads with MiXCR, one entry per CDR3 protein. The sample shows about 20,000 distinct CDR3 sequences, 30% to 35% of them seen only once. The sample was cultured CD4+ T cells from blood. This TCR derives from a human donor with COVID-19.

The CDR3 here is CASSIGTGEVYGYTF. CDR3 nucleotides: TGTGCCAGTAGTATCGGGACAGGGGAGGTCTATGGCTACACCTTC. V is TRBV19 and J is TRBJ1-2; 10 positions match TRBD1. Germline CDR1 and CDR2: LNHDA and SQIVND (reference sequence). The V segment lost 3 bases and the J segment 4 bases; nucleotides outside the gene matches: 5. CDR3 length: 15 amino acids. Full variable domain (outside the CDR3, taken from reference TRBV19 and TRBJ1-2): DGGITQSPKYLFRKEGQNVTLSCEQNLNHDAMYWYRQDPGQGLRLIYYSQIVNDFQKGDIAEGYSVSREKKESFPLTVTSAQKNPTAFYLCASSIGTGEVYGYTFGSGTRLTVV.